This passage covers 23 T cell receptor beta chains from one sample sequenced in a study of blood T cell repertoires in COVID-19. TCRdb's copy holds only in-frame clones and misses some; the assay was immunoSEQ multiplex PCR. Among over 110,000 clones, under 90% were seen once, and the ten largest hold roughly 3.9%. The sequenced sample consisted of PBMCs or T cells enriched from blood (not recorded which). The receptors originated from a man between 45 and 60 years old in a cohort exposed to, infected with or recovered from COVID-19 (not recorded which).

V gene TRBV18 combines with J gene TRBJ1-1, with a weak D call TRBD1 (5 bases). V was clipped by 6 bases and J by 1 base, with 9 bases between them. This CDR3 has 13 residues. Germline V lookup: CDR1 KGHSH, CDR2 LQKENI. CDR3 sequence (DNA): TGTGCCAGCTCCCGTGACAGGAACACTGAAGCTTTCTTT. It encodes CASSRDRNTEAFF.

V is TRBV14 and J is TRBJ2-1, with 7 bases that match TRBD1. Looked up from germline, CDR1 is SGHDN and CDR2 is FVKESK. Trimming at V came to 4 bases and at J to 12 bases, leaving 6 bases not matched to a gene. The CDR3 contains 12 residues. The CDR3 loop reads CASSLSRDRQFF. Written as DNA, the CDR3 is TGTGCCAGCAGCCTAAGTAGGGACAGGCAGTTCTTC. The full variable domain, rest sourced from reference TRBV14 and TRBJ2-1, is EAGVTQFPSHSVIEKGQTVTLRCDPISGHDNLYWYRRVMGKEIKFLLHFVKESKQDESGMPNNRFLAERTGGTYSTLKVQPAELEDSGVYFCASSLSRDRQFFGPGTRLTVL.

This clone has a single count. This chain uses TRBV4-1 with TRBJ2-7, with TRBD2 identical over 11 bases. Unmatched junction bases numbered 8, after V lost 1 base and J lost 0 bases. CDR1 and CDR2 (germline): MGHRA, YSYEKL. The CDR3 sequence is 18 residues long. The CDR3 reads CASSQGPSGGPSSYEQYF. The DNA for the CDR3 is TGCGCCAGCAGCCAAGGCCCTAGCGGGGGGCCGAGCTCCTACGAGCAGTACTTC.

The gene calls are TRBV30 and TRBJ2-4; tentative D call: TRBD2 (7 bases). Trimming stripped 0 bases from V and 9 bases from J, with 15 bases between. The CDR3 loop spans 14 amino acids. Germline V gene sequence: CDR1 GTSNPN, CDR2 SVGIG (reference sequence). The CDR3 is CAWSVGGAVGIQYF. The CDR3 coding sequence is TGTGCCTGGAGTGTAGGGGGGGCTGTCGGCATTCAGTACTTC.

The V gene is TRBV7-8, the J gene TRBJ1-1; 8 bases are a match to TRBD1. V trimming: 5 bases; J trimming: 1 base; junction bases outside the gene matches: 3. The CDR3 is 14 amino acids. Germline CDR1 and CDR2: SGHVS and FQNEAQ. CDR3 protein: CASSPGQGNTEAFF. CDR3 nucleotides: TGTGCCAGCAGCCCCGGACAGGGGAACACTGAAGCTTTCTTT.

This clone came up once. The gene calls are TRBV5-4 and TRBJ2-7, with a weak D call TRBD2 (6 bases). In germline, CDR1 is SGHNT, CDR2 YYREEE (reference sequence). Trimming left V 1 base short and J 2 bases short, with 16 bases between. The CDR3 is made up of 16 amino acids. The CDR3 bases are TGTGCCAGCAGCTTGTTCGGCAGCGGGCCTCCCTACGAGCAGTACTTC. It codes for CASSLFGSGPPYEQYF.

This clone has only one observation. In DNA, the CDR3 is TGCAGAGCAGGGGTAGATACGCAGTATTTT. It codes for CRAGVDTQYF. This chain joins TRBV29-1 and TRBJ2-3, with TRBD1 as a possible D gene (6 bases). The CDR3 sequence is 10 residues long. Germline V gives CDR1 SQVTM, CDR2 ANQGSEA.

This clone was counted once. The chain is built from TRBV15 and TRBJ2-7; 7 bases are shared with TRBD2. The junction had 9 bases not matched to a gene; V was cut back by 0 bases and J by 4 bases. The CDR3 has 16 amino acids. Per germline, CDR1 LNHNV and CDR2 YYDKDF (reference sequence). The CDR3 spells CATSRDRGSGGYEQYF. CDR3 sequence (DNA): TGTGCCACCAGCAGAGATCGCGGGAGTGGGGGTTACGAGCAGTACTTC.

The chain recombines TRBV21-1 with TRBJ1-1; TRBD1, the D gene given by the table, was not confirmed from the DNA. TRBV21-1 is labeled a pseudogene. This CDR3 spans 15 amino acids. The CDR3 sequence: CASSPPDRLNTEAFF. CDR3 DNA: TGTGCCAGCAGCCCACCAGACAGACTGAACACTGAAGCTTTCTTT.

About this clone itself: The junction differs from germline at one of its ends, possibly a read error. This rearrangement joins TRBV6-2 or TRBV6-3 to TRBJ2-1, with D maybe TRBD2 (6 bases). Germline V gene lookup returns CDR1 MNHEY and CDR2 SVGEGT. CDR3 length equals 13 residues. The CDR3 loop reads CASSSTSYHEQFF. As DNA, the CDR3 is TGTGCCAGCAGTTCAACTAGCTACCATGAGCAGTTCTTC.

This sequence joins TRBV10-3 and TRBJ2-1; D possibly corresponds to TRBD2 (6 bases). Per the germline V gene, CDR1 is ENHRY and CDR2 is SYGVKD. V was shortened by 4 bases and J by 10 bases, with 11 bases between the two germline ends. CDR3 length: 12 residues. CDR3 residues: CAISVDRGEQFF. The CDR3 DNA reads TGTGCCATCAGTGTCGATCGGGGGGAGCAGTTCTTC.

The V call is TRBV19, the J call TRBJ1-1, with 10 bases aligning to TRBD1. The germline gives CDR1 LNHDA, CDR2 SQIVND (reference sequence). V shed 1 base and J 8 bases; nucleotides not matched to a gene: 4. The CDR3 length is 14 residues. CDR3 sequence (DNA): TGTGCCAGTAGTATAGGGACAGGGGGAACGGAAGCTTTCTTT. It encodes CASSIGTGGTEAFF.

Only one count was recorded for this clone. This chain uses TRBV4-3 with TRBJ2-1; the match to TRBD2 covers 7 bases. Germline CDR1 and CDR2: LGHNA and YSLEER. The CDR3 covers 16 residues. Unmatched junction bases numbered 2, after V lost 0 bases and J lost 0 bases. The CDR3 loop is CASSQDGGSSYNEQFF. CDR3 nucleotides: TGCGCCAGCAGCCAAGATGGCGGGAGCTCCTACAATGAGCAGTTCTTC.

This clone was counted a single time. The chain couples TRBV2 to TRBJ2-7, with D possibly TRBD1 on 5 matching bases. The germline V gene encodes CDR1 SNHLY and CDR2 FYNNEI. The CDR3 is 13 amino acids. V lost 7 bases and J 6 bases, leaving 16 bases between the germline ends. The CDR3 region has the DNA TGTGCCAGCACGACCGGGCAGGGCATCGAGCAGTACTTC. Translated, it gives CASTTGQGIEQYF.

This chain connects TRBV5-1 to TRBJ2-5; 12 nucleotides line up with TRBD2. Germline loops: CDR1 SGHRS, CDR2 YFSETQ. This CDR3 is built from 15 residues. Germline trimming cut 4 bases from V and 5 bases from J; bases unmatched to any gene: 6. CDR3 in amino acids: CASSVDTSGGETQYF. Written as DNA, the CDR3 is TGCGCCAGCAGCGTTGATACTAGCGGGGGGGAGACCCAGTACTTC.

This chain connects TRBV11-2 to TRBJ2-1; 13 nucleotides agree with TRBD2. The trim removed 5 bases at V and 8 bases at J, leaving 6 bases unmatched. The length of the CDR3 is 15 residues. CDR1 is SGHAT and CDR2 is FQNNGV in the germline V gene. The CDR3 loop reads CASSPGTSGIYEQFF. The CDR3 DNA is TGTGCCAGCAGCCCCGGGACTAGCGGGATCTATGAGCAGTTCTTC.

The chain links TRBV29-1 to TRBJ1-2; D is possibly TRBD1 (5 bases). With 4 bases removed from V and 8 bases from J, the gap between germline ends came to 11 bases. The CDR3 runs to 11 residues. Germline loops: CDR1 SQVTM, CDR2 ANQGSEA. CDR3 in amino acids: CSVGGEWGYTF. The CDR3 nucleotides read TGCAGCGTTGGGGGGGAGTGGGGCTACACCTTC.

Details on this clone: Other DNA variants within this sample encode the same CDR3. The V call is TRBV29-1, the J call TRBJ1-2, with TRBD1 matching over 8 bases. The V gene end was trimmed by 4 bases and the J gene end by 4 bases; junction bases not matched to a gene: 2. The germline V gene encodes CDR1 SQVTM and CDR2 ANQGSEA. The CDR3 consists of 12 residues. The CDR3 protein is CSVGQGSYGYTF. The DNA for the CDR3 is TGCAGCGTTGGACAGGGGAGCTATGGCTACACCTTC.

Comment on this clone: Other DNA sequences within the sample encode an identical CDR3. The rearrangement links TRBV3-1 (or the pseudogene TRBV3-2) to TRBJ1-2, with 8 bases matching TRBD1. Trimming removed 4 bases from V and 7 bases from J; junction bases left unmatched: 5. Germline assignment: CDR1 LGHDT and CDR2 YNNKEL (reference sequence). CDR3 size: 13 residues. CDR3 nucleotides: TGTGCCAGCAGCCCGACAGGGGAGGTTGGCTACACCTTC. This translates into CASSPTGEVGYTF.

This clone has a handful of counts. The rearrangement joins TRBV2 to TRBJ1-3; D gene ambiguous. Germline loops: CDR1 SNHLY, CDR2 FYNNEI. CDR3 length: 15 amino acids. V was pared by 6 bases and J by 4 bases, with 16 bases between. CDR3 in amino acids: CASRLEGLVGNTIYF. The CDR3 bases are TGTGCCAGCAGACTTGAGGGTTTGGTGGGAAACACCATATATTTT.

The chain uses TRBV19 and TRBJ2-1; 10 bases match TRBD2. CDR1 is LNHDA and CDR2 is SQIVND in the germline V gene (reference sequence). CDR3 length equals 16 residues. With 3 bases clipped from V and 12 bases from J, the junction kept 14 bases outside the gene matches. The CDR3 region is CASSMSLPAGGPGQFF. CDR3 bases: TGTGCCAGTAGTATGTCACTCCCAGCGGGGGGGCCGGGGCAGTTCTTC.

J is TRBJ2-1 and V is TRBV7-2; 14 bases fit TRBD2. This CDR3 has 16 residues. V gave up 5 bases and J gave up 7 bases; unmatched junction bases: 7. Germline assignment: CDR1 SGHTA and CDR2 FQGNSA. CDR3 DNA sequence: TGTGCCAGCAGCGCGACTAGCGGGGGGGTCGTAAATGAGCAGTTCTTC. Amino acid sequence: CASSATSGGVVNEQFF.

The rearrangement joins TRBV6-2 or TRBV6-3 to TRBJ2-3; a weak D match, TRBD1 (6 bases). The CDR3 consists of 16 residues. V was clipped by 6 bases and J by 5 bases, with 21 bases between them. Per germline, CDR1 MNHEY and CDR2 SVGEGT. CDR3 nucleotides: TGTGCCAGCAGCCGCAGGGGACCTAAGGTTCTAGATACGCAGTATTTT. Encoded protein: CASSRRGPKVLDTQYF.